The 30 T cell receptor beta chains below were found in one sample sequenced in a study of shared clonotypes between healthy human individuals. Assay: immunoSEQ multiplex PCR; the TCRdb copy retains only in-frame clones and omits some. The repertoire holds some 2.3 million clones, with 93% as singletons. Source material: naive CD4+ T cells from PBMCs. Subset specified: CD45RA+ positively selected. These TCRs come from a man between 18 and 29 years old in good health. Some clones in this sample may be carry-over from other donors' samples.

CDR3 coding DNA: TGTGCCAGTACCCAACTAGCGGGAGGGCCGGGTGAGCAGTTCTTC. This codes for CASTQLAGGPGEQFF. The V gene is TRBV19, the J gene TRBJ2-1; 13 positions agree with TRBD2. The J segment lost 9 bases and the V segment lost 7 bases, leaving 9 bases of the junction unmatched. CDR1 is LNHDA and CDR2 is SQIVND in the germline V gene (reference sequence). This CDR3 comprises 15 residues.

The genes are TRBV5-1 and TRBJ2-3; 12 bases fit TRBD2. The CDR3 has 15 residues. V trimming: 5 bases; J trimming: 2 bases; junction bases outside the gene matches: 3. In germline, CDR1 is SGHRS, CDR2 YFSETQ. CDR3 amino acids: CASSGTSGPTDTQYF. The CDR3 coding sequence is TGCGCCAGCAGTGGGACTAGCGGGCCCACAGATACGCAGTATTTT.

In the case of this clone: Other nucleotide sequences from this sample produce the same CDR3. The chain is built from TRBV29-1 and TRBJ2-5; a possible D gene is TRBD2 (5 bases). V lost 7 bases to trimming and J lost 1 base, with 10 bases between them. The CDR3 is 12 residues long. Germline-derived CDR1 and CDR2 are SQVTM and ANQGSEA. The CDR3 nucleotides are TGCAGCGCCGGACGGGGCCAAGAGACCCAGTACTTC. Amino acid sequence: CSAGRGQETQYF.

On this clone: The same CDR3 can be traced to other DNA sequences in this sample. The genes are TRBV11-2 and TRBJ1-1; D is ambiguous. Trimming removed 3 bases from V and 1 base from J, with 6 bases in between. The CDR3 runs 13 residues. Germline V gene lookup returns CDR1 SGHAT and CDR2 FQNNGV. CDR3 in amino acids: CASSFRRNTEAFF. The CDR3 DNA reads as TGTGCCAGCAGCTTCCGCAGGAACACTGAAGCTTTCTTT.

Worth noting for this clone: Other DNA sequences in this sample translate to the same CDR3. The chain is built from TRBV18 and TRBJ1-5; D uncertain. V was clipped by 1 base and J by 3 bases, with 7 bases between them. Germline values: CDR1 KGHSH, CDR2 LQKENI. The CDR3 consists of 14 residues. DNA of the CDR3: TGTGCCAGCTCACCACAGGGAATCAATCAGCCCCAGCATTTT. It codes for CASSPQGINQPQHF.

The chain has TRBV5-1 and TRBJ1-2, with D tentatively TRBD1 (5 bases). V lost 4 bases, J lost 3 bases, and 25 bases lay in between. The germline V gene has CDR1 SGHRS and CDR2 YFSETQ. The CDR3 length is 18 residues. CDR3 DNA sequence: TGCGCCAGCAGCGCCTTAGATTTAACCAGGGTATCGGACTATGGCTACACCTTC. It yields the protein CASSALDLTRVSDYGYTF.

As DNA, the CDR3 is TGCGCCAGCAGCCAAGTGGGCCGGGACAGGGGTCTGGATGAGCAGTTCTTC. This codes for CASSQVGRDRGLDEQFF. V is TRBV4-1 and J is TRBJ2-1, with 10 bases fitting TRBD1. V lost 1 base and J lost 8; bases outside the gene matches: 11. Per germline, CDR1 MGHRA and CDR2 YSYEKL. CDR3 size: 17 residues.

This chain connects TRBV15 to TRBJ1-3; D call uncertain. V lost 4 bases, J lost 0 bases, and 13 bases lay in between. Germline CDR1 is LNHNV and CDR2 is YYDKDF (reference sequence). This CDR3 is built from 16 residues. The CDR3 sequence is CATSKREVLSGNTIYF. In DNA, the CDR3 is TGTGCCACCAGCAAAAGGGAGGTCCTCTCTGGAAACACCATATATTTT.

This clone was found a few times. The V gene is TRBV10-3, the J gene TRBJ1-4; 7 bases match TRBD1. This CDR3 region has 14 residues. Germline loops: CDR1 ENHRY, CDR2 SYGVKD. After removal of 8 bases from V and 6 bases from J, the junction contained 9 bases not matched to a gene. CDR3 residues: CAIARDRAYEKLFF. The CDR3 DNA is TGTGCCATCGCCCGTGACAGGGCCTATGAAAAACTGTTTTTT.

This chain uses TRBV11-2 with TRBJ2-5, with TRBD2 matching 11 bases. The ends lost 4 bases at V and 0 bases at J; junction bases unmatched: 4. Germline V gives CDR1 SGHAT, CDR2 FQNNGV. The length of the CDR3 is 16 residues. This CDR3 reads CASSSRLAGYQETQYF. In DNA form, the CDR3 reads TGTGCCAGCAGCTCGCGACTAGCGGGATACCAAGAGACCCAGTACTTC.

The chain combines TRBV7-2 with TRBJ2-1, with D maybe TRBD2 (6 bases). CDR1 is SGHTA, CDR2 FQGNSA, per germline. Trimming pared 5 bases from V and 1 base from J, leaving 15 bases between. This CDR3 contains 16 residues. The CDR3 spells CASSPGKGGSYNEQFF. The DNA for the CDR3 is TGTGCCAGCAGCCCTGGAAAGGGAGGATCCTACAATGAGCAGTTCTTC.

The V call is TRBV4-1, the J call TRBJ2-5; D is undetermined. This CDR3 region has 13 residues. The V end lost 1 base, the J end lost 4 bases, and 7 bases lay between the germline ends. The germline V gene has CDR1 MGHRA and CDR2 YSYEKL. CDR3 protein: CASSQAHLETQYF. As DNA, the CDR3 is TGCGCCAGCAGCCAAGCCCATCTAGAGACCCAGTACTTC.

This clone was found once. J is TRBJ2-7 and V is TRBV6-5; D tentatively reads TRBD1 or TRBD2 (5 bases each). The V gene lost 2 bases and the J gene lost 6 bases, with 14 bases spanning the gap. This CDR3 comprises 14 residues. The germline V gene has CDR1 MNHEY and CDR2 SVGAGI. CDR3 protein: CASSYLGTPSEQYF. The CDR3 DNA reads TGTGCCAGCAGTTACCTCGGGACCCCCAGCGAGCAGTACTTC.

Points on this clone: The sample carries other DNA sequences with the same CDR3. This chain connects TRBV28 to TRBJ2-2; no reliable D call. The germline gives CDR1 MDHEN, CDR2 SYDVKM. V lost 5 bases to trimming and J lost 5 bases, with 6 bases between them. This CDR3 has 12 amino acids. CDR3 in amino acids: CASSLITGELFF. CDR3 sequence (DNA): TGTGCCAGCAGTCTCATTACCGGGGAGCTGTTTTTT. The complete variable domain, with remaining parts taken from reference TRBV28 and TRBJ2-2, reads DVKVTQSSRYLVKRTGEKVFLECVQDMDHENMFWYRQDPGLGLRLIYFSYDVKMKEKGDIPEGYSVSREKKERFSLILESASTNQTSMYLCASSLITGELFFGEGSRLTVL.

This chain uses TRBV19 with TRBJ2-1, with 9 positions matching TRBD2. V shed 6 bases and J 8 bases; nucleotides not matched to a gene: 8. Germline loops: CDR1 LNHDA, CDR2 SQIVND (reference sequence). The CDR3 is 14 residues long. The CDR3 DNA follows: TGTGCCAGTAGGACTTATAGCGGGAGCCATGAGCAGTTCTTC. Translating gives CASRTYSGSHEQFF.

With respect to this clone: The sample carries other DNA sequences with the same CDR3. The chain employs TRBV27 and TRBJ2-7; 7 nucleotides line up with TRBD1. With V trimmed by 5 bases and J by 1 base, 5 bases remained unmatched. Germline assignment: CDR1 MNHEY and CDR2 SMNVEV (reference sequence). CDR3 length: 14 amino acids. The CDR3 region is CASSPGTVSYEQYF. Here the CDR3 DNA reads TGTGCCAGCAGTCCTGGGACAGTATCCTACGAGCAGTACTTC.

J is TRBJ2-1 and V is TRBV30; 12 nucleotides match TRBD2. Unmatched junction bases numbered 22, after V lost 3 bases and J lost 4 bases. Germline CDR1 reads GTSNPN; CDR2 reads SVGIG (reference sequence). The CDR3 covers 21 residues. In DNA form, the CDR3 reads TGTGCCTGGAGCCTAAGGACTAGCGGGAAAACCCTAGCAACCACATACAATGAGCAGTTCTTC. This sequence encodes CAWSLRTSGKTLATTYNEQFF.

The chain is built from TRBV28 and TRBJ1-1; a weak D match, TRBD1 (5 bases). This CDR3 contains 14 residues. Germline V gene data show CDR1 as MDHEN and CDR2 as SYDVKM. Trimming left V 1 base short and J 8 bases short, with 14 bases between. Here the CDR3 reads CASSLYGGRGEAFF. In DNA, the CDR3 is TGTGCCAGCAGTTTATACGGAGGGCGGGGGGAAGCTTTCTTT.

The CDR3 sequence is CASSPQVSETQYF. The CDR3 DNA reads as TGTGCCAGCAGCCCCCAGGTTAGCGAGACCCAGTACTTC. The rearrangement links TRBV7-2 to TRBJ2-5; D remains ambiguous. The CDR3 loop spans 13 amino acids. V lost 5 bases and J lost 5, with 12 bases in between. Germline V gene data show CDR1 as SGHTA and CDR2 as FQGNSA.

The rearrangement joins TRBV7-2 to TRBJ2-7; D gene ambiguous. V was pared by 6 bases and J by 0 bases, with 15 bases between. The germline gives CDR1 SGHTA, CDR2 FQGNSA. CDR3 length equals 15 residues. CDR3 loop: CASRPRVGSSYEQYF. CDR3 coding DNA: TGTGCCAGCAGGCCGAGAGTAGGCAGCTCCTACGAGCAGTACTTC.

V and J are TRBV19 and TRBJ2-7; D is possibly TRBD2 (5 bases). Trimming shortened V by 1 base and J by 0 bases, and 13 bases separated the two germline ends. CDR1 is LNHDA, CDR2 SQIVND, per germline (reference sequence). The CDR3 is 16 residues long. This CDR3 is CASSIGTRATSYEQYF. Written as DNA, the CDR3 is TGTGCCAGTAGTATAGGAACTAGGGCAACCTCCTACGAGCAGTACTTC.

This chain links TRBV5-1 with TRBJ1-3; 8 bases are shared with TRBD1. The germline V gene has CDR1 SGHRS and CDR2 YFSETQ. With 3 bases clipped from V and 0 bases from J, the junction kept 5 bases outside the gene matches. The CDR3 covers 16 residues. CDR3 DNA: TGCGCCAGCAGCTCCACAGGGGGTAGCTCTGGAAACACCATATATTTT. It specifies CASSSTGGSSGNTIYF.

The chain joins TRBV7-2 to TRBJ2-1; TRBD2 might be the D (6 bases). Per germline, CDR1 SGHTA and CDR2 FQGNSA. With 1 base removed from V and 7 bases from J, the gap between germline ends came to 17 bases. This CDR3 has 16 residues. The CDR3 reads CASSLGVGLPRNEQFF. CDR3 bases: TGTGCCAGCAGCTTAGGCGTGGGACTCCCACGGAATGAGCAGTTCTTC.

V and J are TRBV28 and TRBJ2-5; D uncertain. Between the trimmed V and J ends, which lost 4 bases and 6 bases, there was a span of 15 bases. The germline CDR1 and CDR2 sequences are MDHEN and SYDVKM. CDR3 length equals 14 residues. In DNA, the CDR3 is TGTGCCAGCAGTTCCGACATGGGCCGGAAGACCCAGTACTTC. Its translation is CASSSDMGRKTQYF.

The V and J genes are TRBV5-1 and TRBJ2-4; 7 positions agree with TRBD2. The V segment lost 1 base and the J segment 6 bases; nucleotides outside the gene matches: 7. CDR3 size: 15 residues. Germline CDR1 reads SGHRS; CDR2 reads YFSETQ. The CDR3 nucleotides are TGCGCCAGCAGCTTGTCGAACAGCGGGGTAAACATTCAGTACTTC. It yields the protein CASSLSNSGVNIQYF. Supplemented by reference TRBV5-1 and TRBJ2-4, the full variable domain reads KAGVTQTPRYLIKTRGQQVTLSCSPISGHRSVSWYQQTPGQGLQFLFEYFSETQRNKGNFPGRFSGRQFSNSRSEMNVSTLELGDSALYLCASSLSNSGVNIQYFGAGTRLSVL.

V and J are TRBV5-1 and TRBJ2-7; TRBD2 agrees at 10 bases. The CDR3 runs 16 residues. The trim removed 0 bases at V and 0 bases at J, leaving 3 bases unmatched. Per the germline V gene, CDR1 is SGHRS and CDR2 is YFSETQ. As DNA, the CDR3 is TGCGCCAGCAGCTTGGAGCCTAGCGGGAGCTCCTACGAGCAGTACTTC. It yields the protein CASSLEPSGSSYEQYF. Filled out from reference TRBV5-1 and TRBJ2-7, the complete variable domain reads KAGVTQTPRYLIKTRGQQVTLSCSPISGHRSVSWYQQTPGQGLQFLFEYFSETQRNKGNFPGRFSGRQFSNSRSEMNVSTLELGDSALYLCASSLEPSGSSYEQYFGPGTRLTVT.

The chain combines TRBV28 with TRBJ2-1, with D uncertain. The CDR3 covers 12 residues. Deletions cut 6 bases from V and 7 bases from J, with 10 bases between. The germline CDR1 and CDR2 sequences are MDHEN and SYDVKM. The CDR3 is CASSNTRNEQFF. Here the CDR3 DNA reads TGTGCCAGCAGCAATACAAGGAATGAGCAGTTCTTC.

The V call is TRBV5-4, the J call TRBJ1-4; perhaps TRBD1 as D (6 bases). CDR1 is SGHNT, CDR2 YYREEE, per germline (reference sequence). CDR3 length: 14 residues. The ends were cut back, 4 bases at V and 7 bases at J, with 14 bases in the middle. DNA for the CDR3: TGTGCCAGCAGCCAGGGGAGTGTTGGTGAAAAACTGTTTTTT. This sequence encodes CASSQGSVGEKLFF.

V and J are TRBV10-3 and TRBJ2-1; TRBD2 matches at 13 bases. Germline V CDR1 and CDR2: ENHRY, SYGVKD. V lost 4 bases, J lost 0 bases, and 18 bases stayed unmatched. The CDR3 runs to 22 residues. CDR3 protein: CAISAGLGTSGDRSSSYNEQFF. The CDR3 coding sequence is TGTGCCATCAGTGCAGGACTAGGGACTAGCGGGGACCGTTCTAGCTCCTACAATGAGCAGTTCTTC.

This clone was seen a handful of times. The chain is built from TRBV7-9 and TRBJ1-1, with 7 bases lining up with TRBD1. Germline V gene sequence: CDR1 SEHNR, CDR2 FQNEAQ (reference sequence). CDR3 size: 15 residues. The trim removed 5 bases at V and 1 base at J, leaving 7 bases unmatched. CDR3: CASSTIDRANTEAFF. CDR3 in DNA: TGTGCCAGCAGCACAATCGACAGGGCGAACACTGAAGCTTTCTTT.